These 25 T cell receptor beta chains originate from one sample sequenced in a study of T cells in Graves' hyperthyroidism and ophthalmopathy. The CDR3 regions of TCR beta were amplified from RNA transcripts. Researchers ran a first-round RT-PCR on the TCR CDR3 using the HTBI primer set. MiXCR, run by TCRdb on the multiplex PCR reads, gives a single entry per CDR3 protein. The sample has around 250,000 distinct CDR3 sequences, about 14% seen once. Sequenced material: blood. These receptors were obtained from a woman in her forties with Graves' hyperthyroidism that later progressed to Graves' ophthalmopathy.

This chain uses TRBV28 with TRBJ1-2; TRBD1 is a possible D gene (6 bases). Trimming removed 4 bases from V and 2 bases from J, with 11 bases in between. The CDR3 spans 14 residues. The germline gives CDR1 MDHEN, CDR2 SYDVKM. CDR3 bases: TGTGCCAGCAGTTACGACACAGGGAACTATGGCTACACCTTC. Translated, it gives CASSYDTGNYGYTF.

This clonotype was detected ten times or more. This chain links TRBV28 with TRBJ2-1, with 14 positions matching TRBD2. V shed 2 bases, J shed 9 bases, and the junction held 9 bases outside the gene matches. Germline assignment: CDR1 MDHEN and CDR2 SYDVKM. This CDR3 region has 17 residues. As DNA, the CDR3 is TGTGCCAGCAGTTTAGCGAGACTAGCGGGAGGGCCAAGTGAGCAGTTCTTC. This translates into CASSLARLAGGPSEQFF. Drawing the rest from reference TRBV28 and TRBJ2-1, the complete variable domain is DVKVTQSSRYLVKRTGEKVFLECVQDMDHENMFWYRQDPGLGLRLIYFSYDVKMKEKGDIPEGYSVSREKKERFSLILESASTNQTSMYLCASSLARLAGGPSEQFFGPGTRLTVL.

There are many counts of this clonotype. Written as DNA, the CDR3 is TGTGCCAGCAGTTACAGTTGGAGCACAGATACGCAGTATTTT. Amino acids: CASSYSWSTDTQYF. This chain uses TRBV6-5 with TRBJ2-3; no clear D gene. CDR1 is MNHEY, CDR2 SVGAGI, per germline. V gave up 2 bases and J gave up 0 bases, with 6 bases separating them. This CDR3 spans 14 amino acids.

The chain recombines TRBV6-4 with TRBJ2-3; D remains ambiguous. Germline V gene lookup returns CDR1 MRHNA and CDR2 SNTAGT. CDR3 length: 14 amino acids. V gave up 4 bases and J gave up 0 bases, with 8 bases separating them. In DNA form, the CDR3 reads TGTGCCAGCAGTGGTGGACGGAGCACAGATACGCAGTATTTT. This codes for CASSGGRSTDTQYF.

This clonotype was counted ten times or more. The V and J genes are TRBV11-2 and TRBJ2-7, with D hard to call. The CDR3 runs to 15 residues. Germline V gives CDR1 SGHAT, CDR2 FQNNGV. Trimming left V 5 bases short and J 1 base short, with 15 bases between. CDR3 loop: CASSHLKGRSYEQYF. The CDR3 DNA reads TGTGCCAGCAGCCACCTTAAGGGCAGGTCCTACGAGCAGTACTTC.

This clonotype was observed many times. Here the CDR3 DNA reads TGTGCCAGCACCCCCACGGCTGGGGCCAACGTCCTGACTTTC. Translating gives CASTPTAGANVLTF. The chain carries TRBV6-1 and TRBJ2-6; no reliable D call. V was cut by 7 bases and J by 2 bases, with 9 bases left in between. Germline-derived CDR1 and CDR2 are MNHNS and SASEGT. The CDR3 totals 14 residues.

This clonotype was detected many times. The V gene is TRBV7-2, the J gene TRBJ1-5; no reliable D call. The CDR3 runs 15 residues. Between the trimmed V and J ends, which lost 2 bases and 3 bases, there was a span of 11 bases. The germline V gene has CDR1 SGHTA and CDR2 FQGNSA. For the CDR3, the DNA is TGTGCCAGCAGCTTATTTTCCAGCGTCAATCAGCCCCAGCATTTT. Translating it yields CASSLFSSVNQPQHF.

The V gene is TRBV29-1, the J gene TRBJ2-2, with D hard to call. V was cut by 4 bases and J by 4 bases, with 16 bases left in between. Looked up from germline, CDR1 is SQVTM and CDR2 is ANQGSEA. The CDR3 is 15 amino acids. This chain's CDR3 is CSVGAQGVGTGELFF. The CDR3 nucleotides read TGCAGCGTTGGAGCGCAAGGAGTAGGCACCGGGGAGCTGTTTTTT.

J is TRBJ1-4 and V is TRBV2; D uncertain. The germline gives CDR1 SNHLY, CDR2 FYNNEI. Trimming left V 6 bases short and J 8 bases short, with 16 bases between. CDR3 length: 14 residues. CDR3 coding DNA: TGTGCCAGCAGCGGGAGGGTGGAGATCGAAAAACTGTTTTTT. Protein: CASSGRVEIEKLFF.

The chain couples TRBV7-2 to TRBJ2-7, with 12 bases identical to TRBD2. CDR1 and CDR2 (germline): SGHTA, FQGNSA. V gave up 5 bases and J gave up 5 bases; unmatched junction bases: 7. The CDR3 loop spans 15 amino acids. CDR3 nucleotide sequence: TGTGCCAGCAGCCCCAGACTAGCGGGAGCCAACGAGCAGTACTTC. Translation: CASSPRLAGANEQYF. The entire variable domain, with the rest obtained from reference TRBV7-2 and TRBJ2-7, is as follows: GAGVSQSPSNKVTEKGKDVELRCDPISGHTALYWYRQSLGQGLEFLIYFQGNSAPDKSGLPSDRFSAERTGGSVSTLTIQRTQQEDSAVYLCASSPRLAGANEQYFGPGTRLTVT.

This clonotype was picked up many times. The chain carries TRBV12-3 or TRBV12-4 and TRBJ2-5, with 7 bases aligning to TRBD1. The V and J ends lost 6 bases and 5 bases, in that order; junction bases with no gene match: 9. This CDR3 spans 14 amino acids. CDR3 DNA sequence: TGTGCCAGCAGCCTAGGGGGCTCGGCGGAGACCCAGTACTTC. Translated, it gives CASSLGGSAETQYF.

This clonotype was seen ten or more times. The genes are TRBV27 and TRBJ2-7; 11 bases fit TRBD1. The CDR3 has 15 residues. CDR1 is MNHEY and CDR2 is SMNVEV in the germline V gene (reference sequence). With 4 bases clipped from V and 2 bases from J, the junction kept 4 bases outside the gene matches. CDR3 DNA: TGTGCCAGCAGTTCCGGGACAGGGGGGGCCTACGAGCAGTACTTC. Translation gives CASSSGTGGAYEQYF.

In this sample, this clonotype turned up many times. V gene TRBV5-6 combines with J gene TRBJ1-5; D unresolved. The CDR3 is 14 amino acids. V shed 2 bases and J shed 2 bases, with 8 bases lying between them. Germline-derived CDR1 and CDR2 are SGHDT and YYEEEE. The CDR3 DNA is TGTGCCAGCAGCTTTGTAAGCGGCAATCAGCCCCAGCATTTT. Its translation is CASSFVSGNQPQHF.

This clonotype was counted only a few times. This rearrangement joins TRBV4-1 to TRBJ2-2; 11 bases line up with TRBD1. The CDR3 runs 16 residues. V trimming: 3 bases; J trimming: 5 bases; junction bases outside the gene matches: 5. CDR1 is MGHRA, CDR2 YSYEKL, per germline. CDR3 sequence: CASSQPGQGVTGELFF. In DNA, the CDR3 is TGCGCCAGCAGCCAGCCGGGACAGGGGGTAACCGGGGAGCTGTTTTTT.

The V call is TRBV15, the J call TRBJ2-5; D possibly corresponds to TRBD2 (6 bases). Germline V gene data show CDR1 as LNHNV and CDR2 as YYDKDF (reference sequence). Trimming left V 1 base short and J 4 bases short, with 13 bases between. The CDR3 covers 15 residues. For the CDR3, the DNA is TGTGCCACCAGCAGAGCGGGACTTCCCAGAGAGACCCAGTACTTC. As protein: CATSRAGLPRETQYF.

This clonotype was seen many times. CDR3 in DNA: TGCAGTGCTAGAGACTCCGGCCTTGGCACGGCGGGAGGGTTCTACGAGCAGTACTTC. Its protein is CSARDSGLGTAGGFYEQYF. The rearrangement links TRBV20-1 to TRBJ2-7; 9 nucleotides agree with TRBD2. This CDR3 region has 19 residues. V gave up 0 bases and J gave up 3 bases; unmatched junction bases: 18. The germline gives CDR1 DFQATT, CDR2 SNEGSKA (reference sequence).

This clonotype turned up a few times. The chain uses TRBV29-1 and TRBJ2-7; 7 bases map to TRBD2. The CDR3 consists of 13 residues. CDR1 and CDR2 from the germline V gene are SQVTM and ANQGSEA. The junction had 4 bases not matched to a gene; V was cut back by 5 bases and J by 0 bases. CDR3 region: CSVLLALSYEQYF. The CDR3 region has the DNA TGCAGCGTTTTACTAGCGCTCTCCTACGAGCAGTACTTC.

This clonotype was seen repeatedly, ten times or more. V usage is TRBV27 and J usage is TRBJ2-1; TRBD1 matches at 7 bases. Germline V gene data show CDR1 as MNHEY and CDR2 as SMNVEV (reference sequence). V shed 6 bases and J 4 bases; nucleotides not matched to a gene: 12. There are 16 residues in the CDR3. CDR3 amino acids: CASSLPDLRGYNEQFF. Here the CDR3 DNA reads TGTGCCAGCAGCCTTCCCGACCTCAGGGGGTACAATGAGCAGTTCTTC.

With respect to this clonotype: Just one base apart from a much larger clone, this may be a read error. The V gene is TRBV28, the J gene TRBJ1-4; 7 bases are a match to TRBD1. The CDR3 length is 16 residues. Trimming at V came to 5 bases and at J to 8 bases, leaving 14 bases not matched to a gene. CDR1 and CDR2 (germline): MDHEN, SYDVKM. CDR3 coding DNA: TGTGCCAGCAGTGCTCACTCGACAGGGAGGGTGGAAAAACTGTTTTTT. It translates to CASSAHSTGRVEKLFF.

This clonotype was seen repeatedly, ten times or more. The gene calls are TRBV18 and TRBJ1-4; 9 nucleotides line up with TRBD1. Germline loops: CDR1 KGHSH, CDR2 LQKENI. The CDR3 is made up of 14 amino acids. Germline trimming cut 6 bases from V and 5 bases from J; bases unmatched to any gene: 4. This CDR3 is CASSKGTGNEKLFF. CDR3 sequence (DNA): TGTGCCAGCTCCAAGGGGACAGGGAATGAAAAACTGTTTTTT.

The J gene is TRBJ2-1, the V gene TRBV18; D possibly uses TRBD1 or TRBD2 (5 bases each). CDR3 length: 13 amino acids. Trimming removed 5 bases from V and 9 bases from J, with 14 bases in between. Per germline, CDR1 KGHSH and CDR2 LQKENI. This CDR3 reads CASSSGVDSEQFF. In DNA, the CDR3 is TGTGCCAGCTCATCCGGGGTAGACAGTGAGCAGTTCTTC.

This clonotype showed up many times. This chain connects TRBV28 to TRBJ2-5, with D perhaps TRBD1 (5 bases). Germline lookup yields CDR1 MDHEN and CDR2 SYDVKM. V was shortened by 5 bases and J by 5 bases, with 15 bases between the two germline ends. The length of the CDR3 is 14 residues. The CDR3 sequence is CASSTPGFDETQYF. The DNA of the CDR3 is TGTGCCAGCAGTACCCCAGGGTTTGATGAGACCCAGTACTTC.

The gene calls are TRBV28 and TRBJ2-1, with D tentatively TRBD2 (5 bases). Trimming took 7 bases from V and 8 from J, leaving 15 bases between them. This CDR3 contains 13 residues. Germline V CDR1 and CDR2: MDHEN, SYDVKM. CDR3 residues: CASNDGMGDEQFF. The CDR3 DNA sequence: TGTGCCAGCAACGACGGGATGGGCGATGAGCAGTTCTTC.

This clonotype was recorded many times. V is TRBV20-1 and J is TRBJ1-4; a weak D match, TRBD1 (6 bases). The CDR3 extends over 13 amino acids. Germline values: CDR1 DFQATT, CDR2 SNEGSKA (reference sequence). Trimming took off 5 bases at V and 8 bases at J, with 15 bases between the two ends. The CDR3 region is CSASQGVGEKLFF. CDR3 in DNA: TGCAGTGCTTCACAGGGAGTGGGGGAAAAACTGTTTTTT.

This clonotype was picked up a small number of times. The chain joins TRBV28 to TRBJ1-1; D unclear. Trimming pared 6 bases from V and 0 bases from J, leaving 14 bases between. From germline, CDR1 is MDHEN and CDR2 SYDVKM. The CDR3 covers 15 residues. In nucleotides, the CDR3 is TGTGCCAGCAGGTTTATACAGTTCATGAACACTGAAGCTTTCTTT. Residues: CASRFIQFMNTEAFF.